These 6 T cell receptor beta chains originate from one sample sequenced in a study of shared clonotypes between healthy human individuals. Profiling relied on immunoSEQ multiplex PCR, and the TCRdb table lists in-frame clones only, not all of them. The repertoire holds about 1.5 million clones, 95% to 99% seen once, with around 0.47% in the top ten. Sequenced input: naive CD4+ T cells sorted from blood. Subset here: CD45RA+ positively selected. Source of these receptors: a young man in good health.

The chain uses TRBV2 and TRBJ2-7; possibly TRBD1 for D (5 bases). Germline-derived CDR1 and CDR2 are SNHLY and FYNNEI. The CDR3 runs to 11 residues. V gave up 6 bases and J gave up 5 bases, with 8 bases separating them. The CDR3 nucleotides read TGTGCCAGCAGAGGGGTCCACGAGCAGTACTTC. Amino acid sequence: CASRGVHEQYF.

V usage is TRBV5-4 and J usage is TRBJ2-7; 9 bases match TRBD2. This CDR3 is built from 15 residues. Per germline, CDR1 SGHNT and CDR2 YYREEE (reference sequence). V trimming: 4 bases; J trimming: 6 bases; junction bases outside the gene matches: 11. DNA of the CDR3: TGTGCCAGCAGCGGCGTAGCGGGAGAAAGGGTCGAGCAGTACTTC. Translation: CASSGVAGERVEQYF. Full variable domain (remainder filled in from reference TRBV5-4 and TRBJ2-7): ETGVTQSPTHLIKTRGQQVTLRCSSQSGHNTVSWYQQALGQGPQFIFQYYREEENGRGNFPPRFSGLQFPNYSSELNVNALELDDSALYLCASSGVAGERVEQYFGPGTRLTVT.

This chain joins TRBV18 and TRBJ2-3; 11 nucleotides align to TRBD2. V shed 6 bases, J shed 0 bases, and the junction held 8 bases outside the gene matches. This CDR3 comprises 17 residues. In germline, CDR1 is KGHSH, CDR2 LQKENI. The CDR3 DNA is TGTGCCAGCTCGCCGAGACTAGCGGGAAGGAGCACAGATACGCAGTATTTT. Translated, it gives CASSPRLAGRSTDTQYF.

The rearrangement uses TRBV5-1 and TRBJ1-2; 7 nucleotides line up with TRBD1. The germline gives CDR1 SGHRS, CDR2 YFSETQ. V lost 1 base and J lost 7; bases outside the gene matches: 13. The CDR3 has 16 residues. CDR3 sequence: CASSLYSPTGTSGYTF. The CDR3 nucleotides read TGCGCCAGCAGCTTGTATTCGCCGACAGGGACTAGTGGCTACACCTTC.

This sequence joins TRBV27 and TRBJ1-1; D may be TRBD1 (6 bases). The germline V and J ends were trimmed by 3 bases and 1 base, with 12 bases remaining between them. There are 15 residues in the CDR3. Germline V gene data show CDR1 as MNHEY and CDR2 as SMNVEV (reference sequence). The CDR3 spells CASSFRGGGNTEAFF. CDR3 in DNA: TGTGCCAGCAGTTTCAGGGGAGGTGGGAACACTGAAGCTTTCTTT.

Remarks on this clone: This specimen includes other DNA sequences encoding the same CDR3. The rearrangement uses TRBV9 and TRBJ2-5; D gene ambiguous. V lost 0 bases to trimming and J lost 1 base, with 4 bases between them. There are 13 residues in the CDR3. Germline V gene sequence: CDR1 SGDLS, CDR2 YYNGEE. The CDR3 region is CASSVAPQETQYF. CDR3 nucleotides: TGTGCCAGCAGCGTAGCCCCCCAAGAGACCCAGTACTTC.